A single sample is the source of the 2 T cell receptor beta chains below, sequenced in a study of T cell changes during pregnancy in multiple sclerosis. Assay: immunoSEQ multiplex PCR; the TCRdb copy retains only in-frame clones and omits some. In the table there are 35,000 to 45,000 clones, approximately 90% of which are singletons. Here the sequenced sample was CD4+ T cells from peripheral blood mononuclear cells, taken after pregnancy. The receptors shown here come from a female donor with multiple sclerosis, enrolled in a pregnancy study.

The chain has TRBV18 and TRBJ1-4; D is unclear. The germline CDR1 and CDR2 sequences are KGHSH and LQKENI. The V end lost 3 bases, the J end lost 4 bases, and 12 bases lay between the germline ends. The CDR3 totals 15 residues. The CDR3 DNA reads as TGTGCCAGCTCACCGGTCGACCACAGTAATGAAAAACTGTTTTTT. Translating gives CASSPVDHSNEKLFF.

The chain recombines TRBV28 with TRBJ1-1; possible D gene TRBD1, 6 bases. The CDR3 loop spans 13 amino acids. The V end was cut by 5 bases, the J end by 10 bases, with 17 bases between. From germline, CDR1 is MDHEN and CDR2 SYDVKM. The CDR3 reads CASSRGGHWGAFF. The CDR3 nucleotides are TGTGCCAGCAGTCGGGGGGGGCACTGGGGAGCTTTCTTT.